This T cell receptor beta chain was recorded in a study of TIL therapy for anti-PD-1-resistant metastatic lung cancer. The wider study: Tumors carried a median about 1.5 non-synonymous mutations per megabase.

The libraries were made with immunoSEQ v3. Data came from immunoSEQ multiplex PCR; TCRdb stores just in-frame clones and leaves some out. Among under 60,000 clones listed, 65% to 90% were seen once. Comment on this clone: Its matching antigen is unknown.

V dropped 2 bases and J dropped 0 bases, with 11 bases sitting between them. There are 16 residues in the CDR3. CDR1 is MNHNY and CDR2 is SVGAGI in the germline V gene (reference sequence). The time point was: pre-treatment sample, taken before nivolumab and TIL therapy. Points from the study as a whole: This highly selected cohort may not generalize to typical lung cancer patients.

This sample comprised blood, obtained at baseline. The clonotype comes from a person aged 25-79 years with non-small cell lung cancer. The V gene is TRBV6-6, the J gene TRBJ1-5; maybe TRBD1 (5 bases). DNA for the CDR3: TGTGCCAGCAGTTACCCCGGGGGTTATAGCAATCAGCCCCAGCATTTT. This codes for CASSYPGGYSNQPQHF.